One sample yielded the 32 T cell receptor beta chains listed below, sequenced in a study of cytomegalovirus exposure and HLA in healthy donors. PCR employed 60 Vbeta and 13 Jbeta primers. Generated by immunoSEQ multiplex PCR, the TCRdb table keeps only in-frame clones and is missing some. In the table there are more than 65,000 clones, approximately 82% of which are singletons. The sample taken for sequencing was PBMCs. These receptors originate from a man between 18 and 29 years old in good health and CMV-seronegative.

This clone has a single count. For the CDR3, the DNA is TGTGCCAGCAGCTTATTCCCAGCCAACCGACAGGGTCGCGAGCAGTACTTC. As protein: CASSLFPANRQGREQYF. This chain joins TRBV7-8 and TRBJ2-7; 7 bases match TRBD1. Germline V gives CDR1 SGHVS, CDR2 FQNEAQ. The CDR3 has 17 residues. After removal of 2 bases from V and 6 bases from J, the junction contained 16 bases not matched to a gene.

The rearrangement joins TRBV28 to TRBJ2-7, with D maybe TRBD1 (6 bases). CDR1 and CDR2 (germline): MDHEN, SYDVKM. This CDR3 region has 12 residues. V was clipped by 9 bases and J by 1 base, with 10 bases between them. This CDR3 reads CASSGVSYEQYF. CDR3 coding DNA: TGTGCCAGTTCAGGGGTTTCCTACGAGCAGTACTTC.

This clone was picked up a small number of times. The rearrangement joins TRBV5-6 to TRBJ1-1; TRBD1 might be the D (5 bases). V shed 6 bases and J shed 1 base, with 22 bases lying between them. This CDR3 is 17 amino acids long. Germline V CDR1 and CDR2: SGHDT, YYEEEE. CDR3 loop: CASTQYQGVGGNTEAFF. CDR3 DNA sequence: TGTGCCAGCACTCAATATCAAGGGGTAGGTGGGAACACTGAAGCTTTCTTT.

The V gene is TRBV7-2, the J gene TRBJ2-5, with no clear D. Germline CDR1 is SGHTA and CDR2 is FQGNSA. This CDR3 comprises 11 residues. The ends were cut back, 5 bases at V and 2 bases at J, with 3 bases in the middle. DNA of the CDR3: TGTGCCAGCAGCCAACAAGAGACCCAGTACTTC. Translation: CASSQQETQYF.

The CDR3 DNA follows: TGTGCCAGCAGTGGCCCGGGACAGGGTCTGTACGAGCAGTACTTC. Amino acid sequence: CASSGPGQGLYEQYF. This sequence joins TRBV6-5 and TRBJ2-7; 9 bases are a match to TRBD1. The CDR3 covers 15 residues. V shed 5 bases and J 4 bases; nucleotides not matched to a gene: 9. The germline V gene encodes CDR1 MNHEY and CDR2 SVGAGI.

This chain's CDR3 is CASSTSLFRETQYF. The CDR3, as DNA: TGTGCCAGTAGTACCTCGTTATTCCGAGAGACCCAGTACTTC. The chain joins TRBV19 to TRBJ2-5; no clear D gene. CDR1 and CDR2 from the germline V gene are LNHDA and SQIVND (reference sequence). This CDR3 region has 14 residues. V gave up 4 bases and J gave up 4 bases, with 13 bases separating them.

The CDR3 is CATVQGNYEQYF. CDR3 coding DNA: TGTGCCACAGTACAGGGAAACTACGAGCAGTACTTC. The V gene is TRBV6-5, the J gene TRBJ2-7; D may be TRBD1 (6 bases). The CDR3 spans 12 residues. Germline V gene lookup returns CDR1 MNHEY and CDR2 SVGAGI. The V and J ends lost 10 bases and 3 bases respectively, with 13 bases between them.

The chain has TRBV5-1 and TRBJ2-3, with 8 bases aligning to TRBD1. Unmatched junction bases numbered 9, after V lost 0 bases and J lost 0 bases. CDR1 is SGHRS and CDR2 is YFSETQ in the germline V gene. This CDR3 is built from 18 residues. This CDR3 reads CASSLVGQGVVSTDTQYF. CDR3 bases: TGCGCCAGCAGCTTGGTTGGACAGGGCGTAGTAAGCACAGATACGCAGTATTTT.

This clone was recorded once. CDR3: CAWTEGPRGTEAFF. The CDR3 bases are TGTGCCTGGACCGAAGGGCCACGGGGCACTGAAGCTTTCTTT. The rearrangement links TRBV30 to TRBJ1-1; no clear D. This CDR3 has 14 amino acids. Per the germline V gene, CDR1 is GTSNPN and CDR2 is SVGIG (reference sequence). The V and J ends lost 4 bases and 4 bases respectively, with 16 bases between them.

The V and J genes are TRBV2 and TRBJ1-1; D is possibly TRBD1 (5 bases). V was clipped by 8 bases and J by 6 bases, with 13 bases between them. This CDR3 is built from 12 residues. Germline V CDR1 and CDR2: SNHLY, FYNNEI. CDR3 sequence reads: CASQGGGPEAFF. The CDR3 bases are TGTGCCAGCCAAGGCGGGGGTCCTGAAGCTTTCTTT.

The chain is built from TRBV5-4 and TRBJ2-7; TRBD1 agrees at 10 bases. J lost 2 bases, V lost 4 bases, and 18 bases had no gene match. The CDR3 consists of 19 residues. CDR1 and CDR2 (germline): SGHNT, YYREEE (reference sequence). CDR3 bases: TGTGCCAGCAGCCCCGGTAAGGGACAGGGGTCCCCCACGCCCTACGAGCAGTACTTC. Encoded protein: CASSPGKGQGSPTPYEQYF.

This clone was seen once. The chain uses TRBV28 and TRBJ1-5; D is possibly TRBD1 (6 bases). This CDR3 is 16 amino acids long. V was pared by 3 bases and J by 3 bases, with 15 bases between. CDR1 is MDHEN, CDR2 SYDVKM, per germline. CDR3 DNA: TGTGCCAGCAGTTTTCGTAGGGGGACCCTCAATCAGCCCCAGCATTTT. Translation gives CASSFRRGTLNQPQHF.

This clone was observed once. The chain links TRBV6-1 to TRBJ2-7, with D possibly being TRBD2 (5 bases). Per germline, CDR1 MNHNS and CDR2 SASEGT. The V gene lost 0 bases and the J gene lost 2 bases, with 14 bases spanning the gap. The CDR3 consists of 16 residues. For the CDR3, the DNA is TGTGCCAGCAGTGAAGCCCACGGGAAAGGCACCTACGAGCAGTACTTC. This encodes CASSEAHGKGTYEQYF.

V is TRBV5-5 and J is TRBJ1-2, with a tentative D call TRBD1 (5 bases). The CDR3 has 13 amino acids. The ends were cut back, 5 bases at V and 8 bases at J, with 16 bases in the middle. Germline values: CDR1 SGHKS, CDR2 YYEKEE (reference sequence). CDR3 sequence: CASRQMGGLGYTF. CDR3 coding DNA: TGTGCCAGCAGGCAAATGGGGGGTCTCGGCTACACCTTC.

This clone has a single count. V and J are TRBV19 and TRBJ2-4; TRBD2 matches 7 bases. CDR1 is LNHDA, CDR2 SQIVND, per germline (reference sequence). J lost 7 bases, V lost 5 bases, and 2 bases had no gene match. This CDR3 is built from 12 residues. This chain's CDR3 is CASSFGGNIQYF. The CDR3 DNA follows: TGTGCCAGTAGTTTCGGGGGGAACATTCAGTACTTC. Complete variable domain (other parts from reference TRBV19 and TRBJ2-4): DGGITQSPKYLFRKEGQNVTLSCEQNLNHDAMYWYRQDPGQGLRLIYYSQIVNDFQKGDIAEGYSVSREKKESFPLTVTSAQKNPTAFYLCASSFGGNIQYFGAGTRLSVL.

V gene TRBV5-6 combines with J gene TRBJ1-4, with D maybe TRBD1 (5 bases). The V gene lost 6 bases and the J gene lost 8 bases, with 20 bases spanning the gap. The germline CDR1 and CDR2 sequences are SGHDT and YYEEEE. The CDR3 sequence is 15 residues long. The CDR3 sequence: CASTKDGGVVEKLFF. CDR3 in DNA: TGTGCCAGCACCAAGGACGGAGGGGTGGTCGAAAAACTGTTTTTT.

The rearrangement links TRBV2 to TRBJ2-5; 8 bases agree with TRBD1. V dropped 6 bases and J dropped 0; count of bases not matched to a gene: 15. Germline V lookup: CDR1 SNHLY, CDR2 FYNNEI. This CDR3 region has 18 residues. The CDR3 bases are TGTGCCAGCAGATCCTTAAAGGACAGGGTGGGGAACCAAGAGACCCAGTACTTC. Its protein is CASRSLKDRVGNQETQYF.

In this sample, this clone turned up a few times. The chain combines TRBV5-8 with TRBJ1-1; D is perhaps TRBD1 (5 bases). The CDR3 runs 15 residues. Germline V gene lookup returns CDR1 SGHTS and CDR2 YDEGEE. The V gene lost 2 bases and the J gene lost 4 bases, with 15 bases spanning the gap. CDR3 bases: TGTGCCAGCAGCTTTGGGATTCTGGGGGGCACTGAAGCTTTCTTT. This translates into CASSFGILGGTEAFF.

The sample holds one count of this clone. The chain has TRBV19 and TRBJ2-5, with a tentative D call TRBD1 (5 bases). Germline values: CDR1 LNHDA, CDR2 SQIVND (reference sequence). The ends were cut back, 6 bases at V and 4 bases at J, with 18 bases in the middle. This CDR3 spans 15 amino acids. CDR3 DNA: TGTGCCAGTAGCAGCAGGGTTGGCCTCTCAGAGACCCAGTACTTC. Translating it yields CASSSRVGLSETQYF.

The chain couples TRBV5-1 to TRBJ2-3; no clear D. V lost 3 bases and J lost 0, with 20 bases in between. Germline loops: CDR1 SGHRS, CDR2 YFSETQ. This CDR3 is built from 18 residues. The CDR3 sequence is CASSSYNPVKLSTDTQYF. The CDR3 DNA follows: TGCGCCAGCAGCTCCTATAACCCGGTGAAGCTAAGCACAGATACGCAGTATTTT.

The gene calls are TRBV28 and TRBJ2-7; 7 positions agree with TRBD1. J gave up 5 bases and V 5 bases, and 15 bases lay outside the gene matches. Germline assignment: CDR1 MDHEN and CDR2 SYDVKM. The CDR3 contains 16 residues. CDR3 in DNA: TGTGCCAGCAGTCCGCCCCTTTTGACAGGGTGGCACGAGCAGTACTTC. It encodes CASSPPLLTGWHEQYF.

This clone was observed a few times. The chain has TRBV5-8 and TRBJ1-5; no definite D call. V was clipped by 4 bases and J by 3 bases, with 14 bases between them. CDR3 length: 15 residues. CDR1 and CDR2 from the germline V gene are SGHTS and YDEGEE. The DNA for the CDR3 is TGTGCCAGCAGCGACGAGAGTAGACTCAATCAGCCCCAGCATTTT. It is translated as CASSDESRLNQPQHF.

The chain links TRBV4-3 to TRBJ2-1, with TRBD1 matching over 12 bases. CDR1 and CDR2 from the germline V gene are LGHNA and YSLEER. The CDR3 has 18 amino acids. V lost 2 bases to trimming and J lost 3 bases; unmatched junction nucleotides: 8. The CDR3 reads CASSQPRGTGGIYNEQFF. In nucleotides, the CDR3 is TGCGCCAGCAGCCAACCTCGAGGGACAGGGGGCATCTACAATGAGCAGTTCTTC.

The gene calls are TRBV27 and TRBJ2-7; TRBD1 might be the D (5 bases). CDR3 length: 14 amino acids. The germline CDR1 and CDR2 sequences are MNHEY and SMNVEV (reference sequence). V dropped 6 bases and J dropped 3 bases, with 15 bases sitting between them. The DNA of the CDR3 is TGTGCCAGCAGACCAGGCAGGGTAAGCTACGAGCAGTACTTC. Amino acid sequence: CASRPGRVSYEQYF.

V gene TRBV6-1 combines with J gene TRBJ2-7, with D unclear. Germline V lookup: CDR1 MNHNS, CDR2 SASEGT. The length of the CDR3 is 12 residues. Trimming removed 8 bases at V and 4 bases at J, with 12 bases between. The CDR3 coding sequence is TGTGCCAGCTTTTCCATCCTATACGAGCAGTACTTC. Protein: CASFSILYEQYF.

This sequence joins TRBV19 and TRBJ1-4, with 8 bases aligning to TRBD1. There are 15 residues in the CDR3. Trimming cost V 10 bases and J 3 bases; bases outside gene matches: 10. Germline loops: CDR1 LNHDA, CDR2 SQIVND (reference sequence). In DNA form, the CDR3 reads TGTGCCACCCGACAGGGGTATACGCCTAATGAAAAACTGTTTTTT. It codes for CATRQGYTPNEKLFF.

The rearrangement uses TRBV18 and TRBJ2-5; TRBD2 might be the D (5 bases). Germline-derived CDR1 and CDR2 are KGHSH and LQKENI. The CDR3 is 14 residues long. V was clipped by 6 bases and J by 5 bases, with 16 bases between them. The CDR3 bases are TGTGCCAGCTCGCTACTAGAGCTGTCGGAGACCCAGTACTTC. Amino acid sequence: CASSLLELSETQYF.

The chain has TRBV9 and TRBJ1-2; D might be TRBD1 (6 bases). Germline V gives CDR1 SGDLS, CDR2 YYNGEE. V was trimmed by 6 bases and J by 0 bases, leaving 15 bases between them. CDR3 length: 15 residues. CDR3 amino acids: CASTKGGEANYGYTF. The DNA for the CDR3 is TGTGCCAGCACCAAAGGGGGAGAAGCTAACTATGGCTACACCTTC. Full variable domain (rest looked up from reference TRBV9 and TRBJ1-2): DSGVTQTPKHLITATGQRVTLRCSPRSGDLSVYWYQQSLDQGLQFLIQYYNGEERAKGNILERFSAQQFPDLHSELNLSSLELGDSALYFCASTKGGEANYGYTFGSGTRLTVV.

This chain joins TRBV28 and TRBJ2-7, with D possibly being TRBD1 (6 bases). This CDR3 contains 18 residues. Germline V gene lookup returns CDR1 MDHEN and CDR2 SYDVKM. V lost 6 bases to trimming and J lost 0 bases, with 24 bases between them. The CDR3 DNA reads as TGTGCCAGCAGCCCGAAAGGGGGATTCGGGACGCCCTCCTACGAGCAGTACTTC. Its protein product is CASSPKGGFGTPSYEQYF.

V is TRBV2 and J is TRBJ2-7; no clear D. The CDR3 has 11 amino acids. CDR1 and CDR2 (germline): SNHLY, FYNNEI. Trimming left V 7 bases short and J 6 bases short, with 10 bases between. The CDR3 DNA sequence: TGTGCCAGCAAGATTACTCCCGAGCAGTACTTC. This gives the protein CASKITPEQYF. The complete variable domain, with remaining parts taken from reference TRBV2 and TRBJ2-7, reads EPEVTQTPSHQVTQMGQEVILRCVPISNHLYFYWYRQILGQKVEFLVSFYNNEISEKSEIFDDQFSVERPDGSNFTLKIRSTKLEDSAMYFCASKITPEQYFGPGTRLTVT.

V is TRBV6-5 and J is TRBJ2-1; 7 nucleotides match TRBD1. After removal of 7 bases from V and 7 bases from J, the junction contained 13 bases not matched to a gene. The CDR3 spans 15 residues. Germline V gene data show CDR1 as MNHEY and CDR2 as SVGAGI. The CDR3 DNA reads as TGTGCCAGCACTCCCAGGGGGACCCTAACAAATGAGCAGTTCTTC. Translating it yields CASTPRGTLTNEQFF.

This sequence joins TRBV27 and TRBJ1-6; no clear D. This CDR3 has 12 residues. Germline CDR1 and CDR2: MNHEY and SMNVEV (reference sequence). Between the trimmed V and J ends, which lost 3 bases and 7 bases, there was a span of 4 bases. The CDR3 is CASSFQNSPLHF. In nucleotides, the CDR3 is TGTGCCAGCAGTTTTCAGAATTCACCCCTCCACTTT.